This passage covers 31 T cell receptor beta chains from one sample sequenced in a study of T cell responses to AZD1222 COVID-19 vaccine. Only in-frame clones appear in the TCRdb table, and some are missing; sequencing was by immunoSEQ multiplex PCR. The table has some 89,000 clones, roughly 90% seen once. The input for sequencing was peripheral blood, taken on day 0 of MenACWY control vaccination. These receptors all come from an adult in good health.

This clone was observed once. For the CDR3, the DNA is TGTGCCGGGGCGGAGGACAACTACGAGCAGTACTTC. Its translation is CAGAEDNYEQYF. The genes are TRBV28 and TRBJ2-7, with D perhaps given as TRBD1 or TRBD2 (5 bases each). There are 12 residues in the CDR3. Looked up from germline, CDR1 is MDHEN and CDR2 is SYDVKM. V was clipped by 11 bases and J by 3 bases, with 14 bases between them.

The chain uses TRBV15 and TRBJ2-3; D may be TRBD1 or TRBD2 (6 bases each). V gave up 1 base and J gave up 6 bases, with 14 bases separating them. The CDR3 covers 15 residues. Germline V lookup: CDR1 LNHNV, CDR2 YYDKDF (reference sequence). CDR3 bases: TGTGCCACCAGCAGAGTGAATTCCGGGGGCGATACGCAGTATTTT. This translates into CATSRVNSGGDTQYF.

The chain uses TRBV6-4 and TRBJ1-2; D may be TRBD1 (6 bases). Between the trimmed V and J ends, which lost 0 bases and 8 bases, there was a span of 16 bases. From germline, CDR1 is MRHNA and CDR2 SNTAGT. This CDR3 spans 15 amino acids. CDR3 sequence: CASSDSIGQGTGYTF. The CDR3 DNA sequence: TGTGCCAGCAGTGACTCGATAGGGCAGGGGACCGGCTACACCTTC.

The chain has TRBV3-1 (or the pseudogene TRBV3-2) and TRBJ1-6, with D unresolved. Deletions cut 4 bases from V and 7 bases from J, with 11 bases between. The length of the CDR3 is 14 residues. CDR1 and CDR2 (germline): LGHDT, YNNKEL (reference sequence). The DNA for the CDR3 is TGTGCCAGCAGCCCTACCAGCAGCAATTCACCCCTCCACTTT. It is translated as CASSPTSSNSPLHF.

This clone has only a few counts. This sequence joins TRBV19 and TRBJ1-1; D uncertain. The CDR3 spans 15 residues. Trimming cost V 3 bases and J 0 bases, with 11 bases left between them. Looked up from germline, CDR1 is LNHDA and CDR2 is SQIVND (reference sequence). CDR3 in amino acids: CASSMHGHMNTEAFF. DNA for the CDR3: TGTGCCAGTAGTATGCACGGGCACATGAACACTGAAGCTTTCTTT. Looking up the rest from reference TRBV19 and TRBJ1-1 gives the full variable domain: DGGITQSPKYLFRKEGQNVTLSCEQNLNHDAMYWYRQDPGQGLRLIYYSQIVNDFQKGDIAEGYSVSREKKESFPLTVTSAQKNPTAFYLCASSMHGHMNTEAFFGQGTRLTVV.

This clone was observed a few times. The rearrangement joins TRBV5-6 to TRBJ1-6; 7 bases fit TRBD1. Germline CDR1 reads SGHDT; CDR2 reads YYEEEE. V lost 2 bases and J lost 10; bases outside the gene matches: 12. The CDR3 runs 16 residues. The DNA for the CDR3 is TGTGCCAGCAGCTTCCGGGACAGAGGGAGTTGGTCACCCCTCCACTTT. It specifies CASSFRDRGSWSPLHF.

The chain carries TRBV25-1 and TRBJ1-6, with unresolved D. The CDR3 covers 18 residues. CDR1 and CDR2 from the germline V gene are MGHDK and SYGVNS. V lost 4 bases and J lost 0, with 16 bases in between. This chain's CDR3 is CASSGPGSLSSYNSPLHF. In DNA form, the CDR3 reads TGTGCCAGCAGTGGTCCAGGTTCCCTCAGCTCCTATAATTCACCCCTCCACTTT.

The J gene is TRBJ1-1, the V gene TRBV30; no firm D call. The CDR3 loop spans 13 amino acids. V lost 2 bases and J lost 0, with 7 bases in between. CDR1 and CDR2 (germline): GTSNPN, SVGIG (reference sequence). In DNA form, the CDR3 reads TGTGCCTGGAGTAGTCAGGTGAACACTGAAGCTTTCTTT. It is translated as CAWSSQVNTEAFF.

The chain employs TRBV6-5 and TRBJ1-2; D is ambiguous. CDR3 length equals 10 residues. V was pared by 8 bases and J by 3 bases, with 4 bases between. In germline, CDR1 is MNHEY, CDR2 SVGAGI. CDR3 amino acids: CASQDYGYTF. The CDR3 bases are TGTGCCAGCCAAGACTATGGCTACACCTTC.

The chain has TRBV6-2 or TRBV6-3 and TRBJ2-6; D possibly matches TRBD1 or TRBD2 (6 bases each). The germline V gene encodes CDR1 MNHEY and CDR2 SVGEGT. The ends were cut back, 5 bases at V and 0 bases at J, with 14 bases in the middle. The CDR3 loop spans 17 amino acids. This chain's CDR3 is CASSKTQGLSGANVLTF. As DNA, the CDR3 is TGTGCCAGCAGTAAAACACAGGGACTCTCTGGGGCCAACGTCCTGACTTTC.

The CDR3 DNA reads TGTGCCAGCAGCCCCATAGGCTATAATTCACCCCTCCACTTT. Translated: CASSPIGYNSPLHF. The chain joins TRBV28 to TRBJ1-6; the D is unclear. V lost 6 bases to trimming and J lost 3 bases, with 9 bases between them. This CDR3 region has 14 residues. The V gene's germline CDR1 is MDHEN and CDR2 SYDVKM.

This chain links TRBV19 with TRBJ1-1; perhaps TRBD1 as D (6 bases). There are 15 residues in the CDR3. V lost 4 bases, J lost 11 bases, and 23 bases lay in between. From germline, CDR1 is LNHDA and CDR2 SQIVND (reference sequence). This CDR3 reads CASSSRTVGYQGAFF. The CDR3, as DNA: TGTGCCAGTAGTAGCCGGACAGTCGGTTACCAAGGGGCTTTCTTT.

The rearrangement joins TRBV30 to TRBJ1-3; TRBD1 is a possible D gene (5 bases). The CDR3 totals 13 residues. Germline V gene sequence: CDR1 GTSNPN, CDR2 SVGIG (reference sequence). V lost 6 bases, J lost 3 bases, and 12 bases lay in between. The CDR3 DNA reads TGTGCCTGCCCCAGGGCGGATGGAAACACCATATATTTT. It encodes CACPRADGNTIYF.

CDR3 residues: CASWSGYMNTEAFF. The CDR3, as DNA: TGTGCCAGCTGGTCCGGCTACATGAACACTGAAGCTTTCTTT. The chain uses TRBV6-5 and TRBJ1-1; D is unclear. CDR3 length equals 14 residues. Trimming cost V 8 bases and J 0 bases, with 13 bases left between them. Germline V gene sequence: CDR1 MNHEY, CDR2 SVGAGI.

V and J are TRBV7-3 and TRBJ2-1; D not resolved. With 6 bases removed from V and 6 bases from J, the gap between germline ends came to 12 bases. There are 13 residues in the CDR3. Germline values: CDR1 SGHTA, CDR2 FQGTGA. The CDR3 DNA reads as TGTGCCAGCAGGGACCCCTTGGGCAATGAGCAGTTCTTC. Amino acids: CASRDPLGNEQFF.

The CDR3 sequence is CASSLLQDNEQFF. For the CDR3, the DNA is TGTGCCAGCAGCTTACTACAGGACAATGAGCAGTTCTTC. This rearrangement joins TRBV7-2 to TRBJ2-1; perhaps TRBD1 as D (5 bases). Trimming removed 2 bases at V and 5 bases at J, with 7 bases between. The CDR3 sequence is 13 residues long. The germline V gene has CDR1 SGHTA and CDR2 FQGNSA.

V is TRBV5-1 and J is TRBJ2-3; TRBD1 matches 9 bases. Germline assignment: CDR1 SGHRS and CDR2 YFSETQ. V was pared by 4 bases and J by 1 base, with 4 bases of the junction left unmatched. This CDR3 is 15 amino acids long. The CDR3 nucleotides are TGCGCCAGCAGCCGCGACAGGGGGGGCACAGATACGCAGTATTTT. Translation: CASSRDRGGTDTQYF.

The V and J genes are TRBV5-1 and TRBJ1-1, with 9 bases that match TRBD1. Germline-derived CDR1 and CDR2 are SGHRS and YFSETQ. J gave up 1 base and V 2 bases, and 6 bases lay outside the gene matches. The CDR3 is 16 residues long. The CDR3 reads CASSFGTGGANTEAFF. CDR3 nucleotides: TGCGCCAGCAGCTTTGGCACAGGGGGCGCGAACACTGAAGCTTTCTTT.

The DNA of the CDR3 is TGTGCCAGCTCGCCCTTAAGCGGGCTTAACTATGGCTACACCTTC. Translated: CASSPLSGLNYGYTF. The rearrangement links TRBV18 to TRBJ1-2, with D unresolved. The CDR3 spans 15 residues. Trimming pared 6 bases from V and 1 base from J, leaving 15 bases between. Germline CDR1 and CDR2: KGHSH and LQKENI.

CDR3 nucleotides: TGTGCCTGGACGCGGGCTAGCACAGATACGCAGTATTTT. Amino acid sequence: CAWTRASTDTQYF. The chain joins TRBV30 to TRBJ2-3; possible D gene TRBD2, 5 bases. This CDR3 has 13 residues. The germline V gene has CDR1 GTSNPN and CDR2 SVGIG (reference sequence). V gave up 4 bases and J gave up 0 bases, with 8 bases separating them.

The gene calls are TRBV6-1 and TRBJ1-5; D might be TRBD1 (5 bases). V lost 0 bases and J lost 4, with 7 bases in between. The germline CDR1 and CDR2 sequences are MNHNS and SASEGT. This CDR3 region has 14 residues. The chain's CDR3 is CASSEAWGNQPQHF. The CDR3 DNA reads TGTGCCAGCAGTGAAGCTTGGGGGAATCAGCCCCAGCATTTT.

This clone was observed once. CDR3 loop: CAWSENTIYF. CDR3 sequence (DNA): TGTGCCTGGAGTGAAAACACCATATATTTT. This chain connects TRBV30 to TRBJ1-3, with D unclear. V was trimmed by 1 base and J by 6 bases, leaving 1 base between them. Germline lookup yields CDR1 GTSNPN and CDR2 SVGIG (reference sequence). CDR3 length equals 10 residues.

The chain links TRBV6-5 to TRBJ1-5, with D maybe TRBD1 (5 bases). CDR3 length equals 16 residues. V gave up 0 bases and J gave up 2 bases, with 11 bases separating them. The germline gives CDR1 MNHEY, CDR2 SVGAGI. In DNA, the CDR3 is TGTGCCAGCAGTTACTCGGGGACGGGTGGCAATCAGCCCCAGCATTTT. Residues: CASSYSGTGGNQPQHF.

The V and J genes are TRBV6-5 and TRBJ1-6; the D gene is possibly TRBD1 (6 bases). Germline V gene sequence: CDR1 MNHEY, CDR2 SVGAGI. V was clipped by 6 bases and J by 16 bases, with 19 bases between them. CDR3 size: 13 residues. CDR3 protein: CASSEGEGSLLHF. The CDR3 bases are TGTGCCAGCAGCGAGGGGGAGGGTAGTCTACTCCACTTT.

The chain links TRBV5-4 to TRBJ1-1, with unresolved D. Germline CDR1 SGHNT, CDR2 YYREEE (reference sequence). There are 14 residues in the CDR3. V gave up 0 bases and J gave up 4 bases, with 10 bases separating them. The CDR3 DNA reads as TGTGCCAGCAGCTTGGACAACGGGATCACTGAAGCTTTCTTT. Its translation is CASSLDNGITEAFF.

CDR3 in DNA: TGTGCCAGCAGCTTCACACGGACAGGGGGAAGCTCTGGAAACACCATATATTTT. Its protein product is CASSFTRTGGSSGNTIYF. The V gene is TRBV7-9, the J gene TRBJ1-3, with TRBD1 matching 10 bases. Germline V gene data show CDR1 as SEHNR and CDR2 as FQNEAQ (reference sequence). With V trimmed by 3 bases and J by 0 bases, 8 bases remained unmatched. The CDR3 is 18 amino acids.

V and J are TRBV9 and TRBJ1-2; unclear D gene. Trimming stripped 4 bases from V and 6 bases from J, with 10 bases between. The length of the CDR3 is 12 residues. Germline V gives CDR1 SGDLS, CDR2 YYNGEE. In DNA, the CDR3 is TGTGCCAGCAGCCGACCCCCAAATGGCTACACCTTC. It translates to CASSRPPNGYTF. The whole variable domain, filled in from reference TRBV9 and TRBJ1-2, reads DSGVTQTPKHLITATGQRVTLRCSPRSGDLSVYWYQQSLDQGLQFLIQYYNGEERAKGNILERFSAQQFPDLHSELNLSSLELGDSALYFCASSRPPNGYTFGSGTRLTVV.

The chain uses TRBV9 and TRBJ2-2, with D maybe TRBD1 (5 bases). Trimming shortened V by 4 bases and J by 3 bases, and 10 bases separated the two germline ends. Germline V lookup: CDR1 SGDLS, CDR2 YYNGEE. The CDR3 spans 14 residues. DNA for the CDR3: TGTGCCAGCAGCCTAGGGGCAGACACCGGGGAGCTGTTTTTT. Protein sequence: CASSLGADTGELFF. The whole variable domain, remainder taken from reference TRBV9 and TRBJ2-2, is DSGVTQTPKHLITATGQRVTLRCSPRSGDLSVYWYQQSLDQGLQFLIQYYNGEERAKGNILERFSAQQFPDLHSELNLSSLELGDSALYFCASSLGADTGELFFGEGSRLTVL.

The rearrangement links TRBV5-6 to TRBJ1-1; TRBD1 agrees at 11 bases. Germline loops: CDR1 SGHDT, CDR2 YYEEEE. V shed 3 bases, J shed 5 bases, and the junction held 3 bases outside the gene matches. The CDR3 consists of 14 residues. The CDR3 loop is CASSWDRGMTEAFF. As DNA, the CDR3 is TGTGCCAGCAGCTGGGACAGGGGGATGACTGAAGCTTTCTTT.

This rearrangement joins TRBV7-2 to TRBJ1-2, with D perhaps TRBD1 (6 bases). With 2 bases removed from V and 4 bases from J, the gap between germline ends came to 17 bases. The CDR3 has 16 residues. Germline-derived CDR1 and CDR2 are SGHTA and FQGNSA. The CDR3 region is CASSLNPTGGGYGYTF. The CDR3 DNA is TGTGCCAGCAGCTTAAATCCCACAGGAGGGGGCTATGGCTACACCTTC.

This rearrangement joins TRBV30 to TRBJ2-2; D is unclear. The CDR3 runs to 13 residues. Per the germline V gene, CDR1 is GTSNPN and CDR2 is SVGIG (reference sequence). The V end was cut by 2 bases, the J end by 1 base, with 5 bases between. CDR3 sequence reads: CAWSWLNTGELFF. The CDR3 DNA follows: TGTGCCTGGAGTTGGTTGAACACCGGGGAGCTGTTTTTT.